This T cell receptor (beta chain) emerged from a study of T cell responses to AZD1222 COVID-19 vaccine (dated by TCRdb to the early 2020s). Regarding the complete study: A total of 233 trial participants underwent TCR sequencing, of whom about 200 received two doses of AZD1222 and some 25 received two doses of the MenACWY control vaccine. Trial participants were enrolled into age subgroups of 18-55, 56-69 and 70-plus years, which contained 148, 28 and 57 TCR-sequenced participants, respectively.

The meaning of the sample's time point label: about 28 days (+/-7) after the second vaccine dose. AZD1222 recipients given second doses at about 4 weeks or at about 12 weeks were pooled, since spike-specific TCR depth and breadth were not found to differ between the two schedules. Vaccinee samples were obtained from the UK trials COV001 and COV002, which included a single-blind randomized controlled phase 2/3 trial of AZD1222 (ChAdOx1 nCoV-19) in healthy adults. For TCRbeta chain sequencing, PBMC samples were collected from trial participants at day 0 and at day 28 after the second dose. The CDR3 regions of human TCRbeta chains were analyzed by immunosequencing. The authors' pipeline ran thus. TCRs in the repertoires were matched against a reference library of SARS-CoV-2-specific TCRs that had been generated with the MIRA antigen-specificity platform. Breadth meant the fraction of unique TCRs that were SARS-CoV-2-associated, whereas depth meant the fraction of total T cells that were SARS-CoV-2-associated. Using the MIRA data, each spike-specific TCR was mapped to the spike region that the TCR reacts to and placed in a CD4 or CD8 class. Log10-transformed breadth and depth values were compared by one-way ANOVA with Sidak's multiple comparisons tests. TCRdb re-hosts the immuneACCESS table, in-frame sequences only. Its copies lack some clones; in the studies checked, an unresolved V gene accounts for under half of them, and the cause for the rest is not known. From that table come the V and J calls and clone size; the DNA was used to work out D and trimming. In all, the sample holds approximately 190,000 clones, and approximately 95% of those were seen once. Together, the top ten hold around 1% of the sample.

The CDR3 measures 16 amino acids from cysteine to phenylalanine. Of all the DNA, just the CDR3 is kept, 48 bases in frame from base 1. V and J lose 2 bases and 3 bases, and a span of 16 bases separates them. The germline V gene supplies CDR1 KGHSH and CDR2 LQKENI. Concerning this clone itself: Which antigen it targets is not known. No much larger clone exists at a distance of one base, and base qualities are not known.

What the authors observed across the whole study: Epitopes outside the regions mutated in the B.1.351 and B.1.1.7 variants were reportedly recognized by nearly half of the unique spike-specific TCRs. CD4 TCRs associated with the vaccine covered the entire spike protein, and the dominant responses were in regions 160-218 and 743-854. Because no samples from the day 14 peak response were available, repertoires could be characterized only after the peak T cell response. Most participants were white British and females outnumbered males, and the authors suggested that clonal diversity may have been underestimated. The 56-69-year group was small, and its depth increase did not reach significance, likely because of low power. Spike-specific TCR breadth and depth rose significantly after two AZD1222 doses compared with day 0 and with MenACWY recipients. Conclusions about previously exposed vaccinees are limited, since just 6 or 7 AZD1222 recipients were seropositive for SARS-CoV-2 at baseline.

The sample here was peripheral blood, taken 28 days after the second AZD1222 dose. The receptor comes from an adult who received the AZD1222 COVID-19 vaccine. Recombination joined TRBV18 with TRBJ1-2, with the D gene not confidently named. The CDR3 here reads CASSPSLDGAYYGYTF. The nucleotide sequence is TGTGCCAGCTCACCATCGTTGGACGGAGCCTACTATGGCTACACCTTC.